This T cell receptor (beta chain) was sequenced during a study of blood T cells in healthy people across ages. This CDR3 region has 14 residues. From germline, CDR1 is MGHDK and CDR2 SYGVNS. In this sample, this clonotype turned up a few times. The antigen is undetermined. Through a sample-barcoded 5' primer and a J-beta primer mix, a second PCR was run for roughly 6 to 12 cycles. A 12-random-nucleotide template-switch adaptor tagged each cDNA molecule. TCRdb used MiXCR to reprocess the 5' RACE reads, holding one entry per CDR3 protein. This sample carries 1.5 million to 2 million distinct CDR3 sequences, about 35% of them seen once, and the ten largest clones take about 11%. Study observations and caveats: There was no known CMV status for donors, so expanded clonotype changes were possibly confounded.

The chain is built from TRBV25-1 and TRBJ2-4, with D perhaps matching TRBD2 (6 bases). The last part of the DNA fits TRBJ2-7 better; the J call may be wrong. Material: blood. The sequence came from a woman aged 30 to 39 in good health. The CDR3 DNA is TGTGCCAGATGGCGGCGGGACTCCCACTACGAGCAGTACTTC. Its protein product is CARWRRDSHYEQYF.